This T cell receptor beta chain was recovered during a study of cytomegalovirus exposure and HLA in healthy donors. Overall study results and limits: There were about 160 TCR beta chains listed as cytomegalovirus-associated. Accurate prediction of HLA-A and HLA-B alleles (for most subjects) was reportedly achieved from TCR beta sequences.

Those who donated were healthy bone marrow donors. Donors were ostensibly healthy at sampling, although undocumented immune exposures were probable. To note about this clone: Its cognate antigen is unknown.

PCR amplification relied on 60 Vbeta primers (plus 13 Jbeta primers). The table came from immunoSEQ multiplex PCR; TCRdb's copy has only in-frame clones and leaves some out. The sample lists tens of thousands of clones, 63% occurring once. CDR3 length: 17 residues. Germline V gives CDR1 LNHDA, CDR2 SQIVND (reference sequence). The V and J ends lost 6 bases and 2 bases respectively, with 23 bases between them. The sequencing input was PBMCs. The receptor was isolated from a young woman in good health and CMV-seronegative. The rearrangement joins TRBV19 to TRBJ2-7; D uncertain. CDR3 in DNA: TGTGCCAGTAGCACCTTCTCGCTCGGTACAGCCGCCTACGAGCAGTACTTC. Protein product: CASSTFSLGTAAYEQYF.